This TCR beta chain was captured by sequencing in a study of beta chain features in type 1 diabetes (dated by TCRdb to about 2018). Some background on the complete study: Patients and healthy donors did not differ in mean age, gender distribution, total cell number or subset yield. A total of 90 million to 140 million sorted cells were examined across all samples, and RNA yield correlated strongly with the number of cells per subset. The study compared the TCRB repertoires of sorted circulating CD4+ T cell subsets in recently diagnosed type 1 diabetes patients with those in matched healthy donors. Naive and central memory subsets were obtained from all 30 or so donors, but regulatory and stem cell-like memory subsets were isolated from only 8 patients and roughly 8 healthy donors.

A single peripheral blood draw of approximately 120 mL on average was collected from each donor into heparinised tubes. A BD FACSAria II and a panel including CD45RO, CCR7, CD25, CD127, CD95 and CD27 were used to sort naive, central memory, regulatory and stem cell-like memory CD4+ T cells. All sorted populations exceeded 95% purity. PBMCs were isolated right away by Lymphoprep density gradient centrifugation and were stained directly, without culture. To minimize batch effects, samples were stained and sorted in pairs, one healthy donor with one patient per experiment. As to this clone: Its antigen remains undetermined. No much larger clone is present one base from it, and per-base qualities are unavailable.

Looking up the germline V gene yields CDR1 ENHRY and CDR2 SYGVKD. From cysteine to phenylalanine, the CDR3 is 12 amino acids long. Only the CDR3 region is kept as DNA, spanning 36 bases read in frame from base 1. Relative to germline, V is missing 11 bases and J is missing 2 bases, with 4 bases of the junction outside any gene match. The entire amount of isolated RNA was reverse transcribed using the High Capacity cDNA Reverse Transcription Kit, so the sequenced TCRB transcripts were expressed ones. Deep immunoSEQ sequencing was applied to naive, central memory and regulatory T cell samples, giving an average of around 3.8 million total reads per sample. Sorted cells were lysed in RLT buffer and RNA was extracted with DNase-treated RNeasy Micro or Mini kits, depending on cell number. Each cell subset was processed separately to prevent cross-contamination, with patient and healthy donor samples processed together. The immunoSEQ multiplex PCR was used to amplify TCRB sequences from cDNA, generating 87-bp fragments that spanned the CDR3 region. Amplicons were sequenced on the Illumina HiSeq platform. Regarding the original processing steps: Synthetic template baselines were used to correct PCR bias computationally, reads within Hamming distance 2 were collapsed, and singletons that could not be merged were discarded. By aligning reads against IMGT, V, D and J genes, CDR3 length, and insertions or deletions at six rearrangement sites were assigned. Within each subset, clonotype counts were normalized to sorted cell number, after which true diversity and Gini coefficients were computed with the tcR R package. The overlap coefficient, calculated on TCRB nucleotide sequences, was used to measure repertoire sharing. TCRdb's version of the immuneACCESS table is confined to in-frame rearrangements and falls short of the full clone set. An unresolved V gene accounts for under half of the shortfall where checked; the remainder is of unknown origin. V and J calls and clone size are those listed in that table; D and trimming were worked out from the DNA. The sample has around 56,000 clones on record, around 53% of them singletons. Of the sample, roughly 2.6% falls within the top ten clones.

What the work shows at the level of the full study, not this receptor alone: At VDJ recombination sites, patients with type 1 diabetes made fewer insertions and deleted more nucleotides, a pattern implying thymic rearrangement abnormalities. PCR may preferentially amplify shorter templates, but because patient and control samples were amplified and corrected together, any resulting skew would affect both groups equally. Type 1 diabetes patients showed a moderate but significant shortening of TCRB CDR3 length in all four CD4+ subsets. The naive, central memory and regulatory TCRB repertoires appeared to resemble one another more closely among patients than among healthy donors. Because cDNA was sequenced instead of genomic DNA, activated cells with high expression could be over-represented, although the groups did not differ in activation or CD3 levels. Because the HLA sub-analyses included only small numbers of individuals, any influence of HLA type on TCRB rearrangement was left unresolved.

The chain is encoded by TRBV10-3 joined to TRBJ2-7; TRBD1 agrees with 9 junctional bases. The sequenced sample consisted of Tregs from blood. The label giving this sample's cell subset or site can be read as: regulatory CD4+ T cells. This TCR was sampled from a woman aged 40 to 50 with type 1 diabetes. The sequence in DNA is TGTGCCGCGGGACAGGGTACCTACGAGCAGTACTTC. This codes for CAAGQGTYEQYF.